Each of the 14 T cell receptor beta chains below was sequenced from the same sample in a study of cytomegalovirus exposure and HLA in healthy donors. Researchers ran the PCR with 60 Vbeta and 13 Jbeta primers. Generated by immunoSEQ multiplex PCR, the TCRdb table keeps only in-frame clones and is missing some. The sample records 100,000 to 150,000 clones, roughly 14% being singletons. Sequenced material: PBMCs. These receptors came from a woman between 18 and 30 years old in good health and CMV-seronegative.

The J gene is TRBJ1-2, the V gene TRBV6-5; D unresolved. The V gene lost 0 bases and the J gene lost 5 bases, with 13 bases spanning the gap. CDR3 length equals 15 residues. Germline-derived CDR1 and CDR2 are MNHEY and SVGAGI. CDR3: CASSYSRTDGYGYTF. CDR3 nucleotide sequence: TGTGCCAGCAGTTACTCGAGAACAGACGGTTATGGCTACACCTTC.

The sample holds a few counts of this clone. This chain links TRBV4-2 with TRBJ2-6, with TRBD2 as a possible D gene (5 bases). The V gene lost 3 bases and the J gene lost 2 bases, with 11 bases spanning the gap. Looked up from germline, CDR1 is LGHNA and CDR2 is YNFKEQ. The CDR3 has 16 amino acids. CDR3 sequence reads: CASSQDTRTGANVLTF. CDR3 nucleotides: TGTGCCAGCAGCCAGGATACTAGAACTGGGGCCAACGTCCTGACTTTC.

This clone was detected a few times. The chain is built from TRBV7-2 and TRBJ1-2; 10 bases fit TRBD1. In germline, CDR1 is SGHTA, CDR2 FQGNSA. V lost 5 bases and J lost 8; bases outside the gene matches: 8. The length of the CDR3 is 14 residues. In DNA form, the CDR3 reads TGTGCCAGCAGCACACGCGACAGGGGGCAGGGCTACACCTTC. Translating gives CASSTRDRGQGYTF.

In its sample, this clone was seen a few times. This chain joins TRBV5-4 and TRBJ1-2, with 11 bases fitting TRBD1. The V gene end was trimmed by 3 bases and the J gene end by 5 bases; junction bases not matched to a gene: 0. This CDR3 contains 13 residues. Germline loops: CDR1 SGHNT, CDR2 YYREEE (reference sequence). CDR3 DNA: TGTGCCAGCAGCTGGGACAGGGGGTATGGCTACACCTTC. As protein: CASSWDRGYGYTF.

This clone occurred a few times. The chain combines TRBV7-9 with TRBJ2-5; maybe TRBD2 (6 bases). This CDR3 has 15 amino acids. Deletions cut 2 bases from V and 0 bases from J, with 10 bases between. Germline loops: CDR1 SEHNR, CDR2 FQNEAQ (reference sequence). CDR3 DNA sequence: TGTGCCAGCAGCTTACCCGGGACTTACCAAGAGACCCAGTACTTC. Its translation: CASSLPGTYQETQYF.

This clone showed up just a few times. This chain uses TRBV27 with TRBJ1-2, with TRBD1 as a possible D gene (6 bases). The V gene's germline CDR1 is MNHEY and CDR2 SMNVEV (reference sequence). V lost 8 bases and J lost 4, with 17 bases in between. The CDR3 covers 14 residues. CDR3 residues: CASWDPGQTYGYTF. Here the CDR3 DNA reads TGTGCCAGCTGGGACCCCGGACAGACCTATGGCTACACCTTC.

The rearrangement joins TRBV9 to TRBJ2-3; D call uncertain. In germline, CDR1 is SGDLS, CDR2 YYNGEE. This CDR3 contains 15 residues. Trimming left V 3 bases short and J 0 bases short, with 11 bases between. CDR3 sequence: CASSATPSSTDTQYF. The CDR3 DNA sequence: TGTGCCAGCAGCGCTACCCCCTCTAGCACAGATACGCAGTATTTT.

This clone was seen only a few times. The CDR3 here is CASKGQGAVTEAFF. DNA of the CDR3: TGTGCCAGCAAGGGACAGGGGGCGGTAACTGAAGCTTTCTTT. V usage is TRBV6-4 and J usage is TRBJ1-1; 12 bases are shared with TRBD1. Germline trimming cut 7 bases from V and 5 bases from J; bases unmatched to any gene: 5. There are 14 residues in the CDR3. The germline V gene encodes CDR1 MRHNA and CDR2 SNTAGT.

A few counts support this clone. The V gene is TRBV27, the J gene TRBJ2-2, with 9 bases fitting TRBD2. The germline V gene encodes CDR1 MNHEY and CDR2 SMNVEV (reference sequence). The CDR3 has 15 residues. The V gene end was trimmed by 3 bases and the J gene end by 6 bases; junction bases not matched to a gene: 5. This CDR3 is CASSFASGISGELFF. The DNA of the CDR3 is TGTGCCAGCAGTTTCGCTAGCGGGATATCCGGGGAGCTGTTTTTT.

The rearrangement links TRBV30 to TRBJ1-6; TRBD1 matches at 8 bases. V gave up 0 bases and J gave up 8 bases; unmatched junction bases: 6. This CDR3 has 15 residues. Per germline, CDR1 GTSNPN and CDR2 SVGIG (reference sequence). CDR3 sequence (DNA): TGTGCCTGGAGTGTACTTGGACAGGGATATTCACCCCTCCACTTT. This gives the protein CAWSVLGQGYSPLHF.

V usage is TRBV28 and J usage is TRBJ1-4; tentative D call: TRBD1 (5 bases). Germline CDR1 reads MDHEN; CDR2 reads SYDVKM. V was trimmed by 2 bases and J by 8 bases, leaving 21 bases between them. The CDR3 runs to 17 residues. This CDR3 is CASSLIALAGVGEKLFF. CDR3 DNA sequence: TGTGCCAGCAGTTTAATTGCTTTAGCGGGGGTTGGGGAAAAACTGTTTTTT.

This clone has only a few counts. CDR3 nucleotide sequence: TGCGCCAGCAGCTCTACCGGGGAGCTGTTTTTT. Protein: CASSSTGELFF. This chain joins TRBV4-1 and TRBJ2-2; D is ambiguous. The V end lost 5 bases, the J end lost 5 bases, and 3 bases lay between the germline ends. The CDR3 loop spans 11 amino acids. Per germline, CDR1 MGHRA and CDR2 YSYEKL.

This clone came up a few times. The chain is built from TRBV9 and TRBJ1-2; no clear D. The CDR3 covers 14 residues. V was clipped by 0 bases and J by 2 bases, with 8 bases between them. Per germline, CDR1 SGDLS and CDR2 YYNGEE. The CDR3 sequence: CASSVVSLNYGYTF. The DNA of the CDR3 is TGTGCCAGCAGCGTAGTAAGCTTAAACTATGGCTACACCTTC. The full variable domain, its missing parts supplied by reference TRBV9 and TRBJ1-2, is DSGVTQTPKHLITATGQRVTLRCSPRSGDLSVYWYQQSLDQGLQFLIQYYNGEERAKGNILERFSAQQFPDLHSELNLSSLELGDSALYFCASSVVSLNYGYTFGSGTRLTVV.

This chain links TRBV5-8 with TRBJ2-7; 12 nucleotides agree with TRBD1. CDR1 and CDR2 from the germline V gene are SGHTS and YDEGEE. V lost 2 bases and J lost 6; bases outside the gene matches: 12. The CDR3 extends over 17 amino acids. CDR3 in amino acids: CASSLFFPRDRGREQYF. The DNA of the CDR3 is TGTGCCAGCAGCTTATTCTTTCCTCGGGACAGGGGGCGCGAGCAGTACTTC.